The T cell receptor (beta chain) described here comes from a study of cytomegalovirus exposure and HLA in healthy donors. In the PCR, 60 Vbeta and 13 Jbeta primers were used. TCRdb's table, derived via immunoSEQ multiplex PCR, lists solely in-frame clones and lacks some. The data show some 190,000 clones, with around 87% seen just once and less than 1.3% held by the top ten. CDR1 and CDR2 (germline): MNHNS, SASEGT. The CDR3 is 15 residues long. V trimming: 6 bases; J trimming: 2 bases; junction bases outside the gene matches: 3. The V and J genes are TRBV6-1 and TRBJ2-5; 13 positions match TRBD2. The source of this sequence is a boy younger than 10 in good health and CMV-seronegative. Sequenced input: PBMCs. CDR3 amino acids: CASRRTSGGQETQYF. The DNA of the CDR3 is TGTGCCAGCAGGAGGACTAGCGGGGGTCAAGAGACCCAGTACTTC.